A selection of T cell receptor beta chains follows, all from one sample in a study of blood T cell repertoires in COVID-19. Libraries were prepared by immunoSEQ multiplex PCR; TCRdb keeps only in-frame clonotypes and omits some of them. The sample records about 74,000 clones, approximately 82% being singletons. Sequenced input: peripheral blood. The receptor set was obtained from a human donor in a cohort sampled during active COVID-19. CDR3s include the opening cysteine and the closing phenylalanine or tryptophan. Fields, in order: V gene, clone size, J gene, D gene, CDR3 protein, CDR3 DNA. The D gene is left open where the match is weak. Size is omitted from some rows. Given values are once, few, many or a class for expanded clones.

v_call: TRBV15; clone_size: NA; j_call: TRBJ1-3; d_call: TRBD1; cdr3_aa: CATSSETTDRGKWAGNTIYF; cdr3_nt: TGTGCCACCAGCAGCGAAACTACCGACAGGGGGAAGTGGGCTGGAAACACCATATATTTT
v_call: TRBV6-1; clone_size: NA; j_call: TRBJ2-7; d_call: NA; cdr3_aa: CASSDLGEQYF; cdr3_nt: TGTGCCAGCAGTGACCTAGGCGAGCAGTACTTC
v_call: TRBV15; clone_size: NA; j_call: TRBJ2-7; d_call: NA; cdr3_aa: CATSRDRRAGEQYF; cdr3_nt: TGTGCCACCAGCAGAGATAGGAGAGCGGGCGAGCAGTACTTC
v_call: TRBV27; clone_size: NA; j_call: TRBJ2-7; d_call: NA; cdr3_aa: CASSFRGSYEQYF; cdr3_nt: TGTGCCAGCAGTTTTAGAGGGTCCTACGAGCAGTACTTC
v_call: TRBV18; clone_size: NA; j_call: TRBJ2-7; d_call: TRBD1; cdr3_aa: CASSPRTGGSIYEQYF; cdr3_nt: TGTGCCAGCTCACCTCGGACAGGGGGCAGTATCTACGAGCAGTACTTC
v_call: TRBV5-1; clone_size: NA; j_call: TRBJ2-7; d_call: TRBD1; cdr3_aa: CASSLKTGSEQYF; cdr3_nt: TGCGCCAGCAGCTTAAAGACAGGGAGCGAGCAGTACTTC
v_call: TRBV27; clone_size: few; j_call: TRBJ2-7; d_call: TRBD1; cdr3_aa: CASSGNRGRYEQYF; cdr3_nt: TGTGCCAGCAGTGGAAACAGGGGGAGGTACGAGCAGTACTTC
v_call: TRBV3-1/TRBV3-2; clone_size: NA; j_call: TRBJ1-5; d_call: NA; cdr3_aa: CASSQVPGNQPQHF; cdr3_nt: TGTGCCAGCAGCCAAGTACCAGGCAATCAGCCCCAGCATTTT
v_call: TRBV9; clone_size: NA; j_call: TRBJ2-7; d_call: TRBD1; cdr3_aa: CASSHRDRAYEQYF; cdr3_nt: TGTGCCAGCAGCCACCGGGACAGGGCTTACGAGCAGTACTTC
v_call: TRBV27; clone_size: NA; j_call: TRBJ2-1; d_call: TRBD2; cdr3_aa: CASSKWTSGGVEQFF; cdr3_nt: TGTGCCAGCAGTAAGTGGACTAGCGGGGGGGTCGAGCAGTTCTTC
v_call: TRBV6-5; clone_size: NA; j_call: TRBJ2-7; d_call: TRBD2; cdr3_aa: CASSPSSGGDYEQYF; cdr3_nt: TGTGCCAGCAGTCCCTCTAGCGGGGGGGATTACGAGCAGTACTTC
v_call: TRBV9; clone_size: NA; j_call: TRBJ2-7; d_call: TRBD1; cdr3_aa: CASSPRTGGGWLYF; cdr3_nt: TGTGCCAGCAGCCCTCGGACAGGGGGGGGTTGGCTGTACTTC
v_call: TRBV7-2; clone_size: NA; j_call: TRBJ2-6; d_call: NA; cdr3_aa: CASSRGASAGANVLTF; cdr3_nt: TGTGCCAGCAGCCGTGGTGCGTCGGCTGGGGCCAACGTCCTGACTTTC
v_call: TRBV4-2; clone_size: NA; j_call: TRBJ1-4; d_call: NA; cdr3_aa: CASSQALGRNEKLFF; cdr3_nt: TGTGCCAGCAGCCAAGCCTTAGGGAGGAATGAAAAACTGTTTTTT
v_call: TRBV5-1; clone_size: NA; j_call: TRBJ1-1; d_call: NA; cdr3_aa: CASSLDGQNTEAFF; cdr3_nt: TGCGCCAGCAGCTTGGATGGGCAGAACACTGAAGCTTTCTTT
v_call: TRBV5-1; clone_size: few; j_call: TRBJ2-7; d_call: NA; cdr3_aa: CASSSEWTGGGEQYF; cdr3_nt: TGCGCCAGCAGCTCCGAGTGGACCGGAGGCGGTGAGCAGTACTTC
v_call: TRBV4-2; clone_size: NA; j_call: TRBJ1-3; d_call: TRBD1; cdr3_aa: CASSLSNRGPPGDTIYF; cdr3_nt: TGTGCCAGCAGCCTAAGCAACAGGGGCCCTCCGGGAGACACCATATATTTT
v_call: TRBV2; clone_size: many; j_call: TRBJ2-5; d_call: NA; cdr3_aa: CASSERQGIGRETQYF; cdr3_nt: TGTGCCAGCAGTGAACGGCAGGGGATAGGTCGGGAGACCCAGTACTTC
v_call: TRBV11-2; clone_size: NA; j_call: TRBJ2-4; d_call: NA; cdr3_aa: CASSSRNLAKNIQYF; cdr3_nt: TGTGCCAGCAGCTCTAGGAATCTAGCCAAAAACATTCAGTACTTC
v_call: TRBV6-2/TRBV6-3; clone_size: NA; j_call: TRBJ1-2; d_call: TRBD1; cdr3_aa: CASSYSIPGTGVF; cdr3_nt: TGTGCCAGCAGTTACTCGATTCCCGGGACAGGGGTTTTC
v_call: TRBV27; clone_size: NA; j_call: TRBJ2-6; d_call: NA; cdr3_aa: CASSLEGSLSSGANVLTF; cdr3_nt: TGTGCCAGCAGTTTAGAGGGATCCCTAAGCTCTGGGGCCAACGTCCTGACTTTC
v_call: TRBV6-5; clone_size: NA; j_call: TRBJ1-2; d_call: NA; cdr3_aa: CASSPAYGYTF; cdr3_nt: TGTGCCAGCAGCCCAGCGTATGGCTACACCTTC
v_call: TRBV15; clone_size: NA; j_call: TRBJ1-3; d_call: TRBD1; cdr3_aa: CATSRDGTAGNTIYF; cdr3_nt: TGTGCCACCAGCAGAGACGGGACAGCTGGAAACACCATATATTTT
v_call: TRBV19; clone_size: NA; j_call: TRBJ1-2; d_call: NA; cdr3_aa: CASSSDPGTYTF; cdr3_nt: TGTGCCAGTAGTTCGGACCCGGGAACCTACACCTTC
v_call: TRBV6-2/TRBV6-3; clone_size: NA; j_call: TRBJ2-3; d_call: NA; cdr3_aa: CASSYETYTDTQYF; cdr3_nt: TGTGCCAGCAGTTACGAGACTTACACAGATACGCAGTATTTT
v_call: TRBV7-9; clone_size: NA; j_call: TRBJ2-7; d_call: NA; cdr3_aa: CASRGEGEQYF; cdr3_nt: TGTGCCAGCCGGGGTGAAGGCGAGCAGTACTTC
v_call: TRBV4-1; clone_size: many; j_call: TRBJ1-1; d_call: TRBD1; cdr3_aa: CASSPEYRGPEAFF; cdr3_nt: TGCGCCAGCAGCCCCGAATACAGGGGACCTGAAGCTTTCTTT
v_call: TRBV5-1; clone_size: NA; j_call: TRBJ1-6; d_call: TRBD1; cdr3_aa: CASSFGQGWGSPLHF; cdr3_nt: TGCGCCAGCAGCTTCGGACAGGGCTGGGGATCACCCCTCCACTTT
v_call: TRBV9; clone_size: few; j_call: TRBJ1-5; d_call: NA; cdr3_aa: CASSVQGESPQHF; cdr3_nt: TGTGCCAGCAGCGTACAAGGAGAGTCTCCCCAGCATTTT
v_call: TRBV7-9; clone_size: NA; j_call: TRBJ1-3; d_call: NA; cdr3_aa: CASSLAFNSGNTIYF; cdr3_nt: TGTGCCAGCAGCTTAGCGTTTAACTCTGGAAACACCATATATTTT
v_call: TRBV10-1; clone_size: NA; j_call: TRBJ2-5; d_call: TRBD2; cdr3_aa: CASRPRTSGVEGETQYF; cdr3_nt: TGCGCCAGCAGACCCCGGACTAGCGGGGTTGAGGGAGAGACCCAGTACTTC
v_call: TRBV19; clone_size: NA; j_call: TRBJ1-6; d_call: NA; cdr3_aa: CASRADRTYNSPLHF; cdr3_nt: TGTGCCAGTAGGGCCGACAGGACCTATAATTCACCCCTCCACTTT
v_call: TRBV7-9; clone_size: NA; j_call: TRBJ1-1; d_call: NA; cdr3_aa: CASSRGGANTEAFF; cdr3_nt: TGTGCCAGCAGCCGGGGCGGGGCGAACACTGAAGCTTTCTTT
v_call: TRBV3-1/TRBV3-2; clone_size: NA; j_call: TRBJ2-3; d_call: TRBD2; cdr3_aa: CASSQDLRTSSGGISDTQYF; cdr3_nt: TGTGCCAGCAGCCAAGATCTAAGGACAAGTTCGGGGGGTATATCAGATACGCAGTATTTT
v_call: TRBV19; clone_size: NA; j_call: TRBJ2-7; d_call: TRBD1; cdr3_aa: CATSTWAGTGSNEQYF; cdr3_nt: TGTGCTACCTCAACGTGGGCCGGGACAGGTAGCAACGAGCAGTACTTC
v_call: TRBV7-9; clone_size: NA; j_call: TRBJ1-1; d_call: NA; cdr3_aa: CASSSPPGPGAFF; cdr3_nt: TGTGCCAGCAGCTCGCCCCCCGGGCCGGGGGCTTTCTTT
v_call: TRBV6-6; clone_size: NA; j_call: TRBJ1-2; d_call: NA; cdr3_aa: CASSSYNLYTF; cdr3_nt: TGTGCCAGCAGTTCCTATAACCTCTACACCTTC
v_call: TRBV3-1/TRBV3-2; clone_size: few; j_call: TRBJ2-7; d_call: TRBD1; cdr3_aa: CASSQGDRAYEQYF; cdr3_nt: TGTGCCAGCAGCCAAGGAGACAGGGCCTACGAGCAGTACTTC
v_call: TRBV9; clone_size: NA; j_call: TRBJ2-7; d_call: TRBD2; cdr3_aa: CASSVGSGGYYEQYF; cdr3_nt: TGTGCCAGCAGCGTAGGAAGCGGGGGATACTACGAGCAGTACTTC
v_call: TRBV20-1; clone_size: NA; j_call: TRBJ2-5; d_call: TRBD1; cdr3_aa: CSIDREQTQYF; cdr3_nt: TGCAGTATCGACAGGGAACAGACCCAGTACTTC
v_call: TRBV6-2/TRBV6-3; clone_size: NA; j_call: TRBJ2-7; d_call: TRBD1; cdr3_aa: CASSVGQGWFLPYEQYF; cdr3_nt: TGTGCCAGCAGCGTCGGACAGGGGTGGTTTCTCCCCTACGAGCAGTACTTC
v_call: TRBV6-4; clone_size: NA; j_call: TRBJ2-3; d_call: NA; cdr3_aa: CASSDAEDTQYF; cdr3_nt: TGTGCCAGCAGTGACGCGGAAGATACGCAGTATTTT